Shown below are 29 T cell receptor beta chains from a single sample sequenced in a study of shared clonotypes between healthy human individuals. The assay was immunoSEQ multiplex PCR, and TCRdb's table has in-frame clones only and misses some. The table has over 2 million clones, roughly 94% seen once. The source material was naive CD4+ T cells sorted from blood. Sample subset: CD45RA+ positively selected. Source of these receptors: a man in his late teens or twenties in good health.

This chain uses TRBV6-1 with TRBJ1-5; 10 nucleotides align to TRBD1. Germline CDR1 is MNHNS and CDR2 is SASEGT. With V trimmed by 4 bases and J by 3 bases, 9 bases remained unmatched. There are 17 residues in the CDR3. CDR3 in amino acids: CASSGTGGTGDNQPQHF. The DNA for the CDR3 is TGTGCCAGCAGTGGGACAGGGGGGACGGGGGACAATCAGCCCCAGCATTTT.

V usage is TRBV30 and J usage is TRBJ2-1; D may be TRBD1 or TRBD2 (5 bases each). This CDR3 is built from 11 residues. Germline CDR1 is GTSNPN and CDR2 is SVGIG (reference sequence). Deletions cut 5 bases from V and 15 bases from J, with 17 bases between. In DNA, the CDR3 is TGTGCCTGGGGAGAGGGAAGGGGTTCGTTCTTC. Translating it yields CAWGEGRGSFF.

This sequence joins TRBV5-1 and TRBJ1-6; the match to TRBD1 covers 7 bases. Germline CDR1 reads SGHRS; CDR2 reads YFSETQ. The CDR3 has 15 residues. V dropped 4 bases and J dropped 7; count of bases not matched to a gene: 8. CDR3 protein: CASSLRTGGNSPLHF. CDR3 coding DNA: TGCGCCAGCAGCCTAAGGACAGGCGGAAATTCACCCCTCCACTTT.

V gene TRBV7-8 combines with J gene TRBJ1-6, with D perhaps matching TRBD1 (5 bases). The CDR3 runs 15 residues. From germline, CDR1 is SGHVS and CDR2 FQNEAQ. V was pared by 1 base and J by 7 bases, with 11 bases between. The CDR3 loop is CASSLGWGWNSPLHF. As DNA, the CDR3 is TGTGCCAGCAGCTTAGGCTGGGGGTGGAATTCACCCCTCCACTTT.

For this clone: Other DNA variants within this sample encode the same CDR3. The CDR3 nucleotides read TGCGCCAGCAGCTTCTCTGGGACCTACGAGCAGTACTTC. Amino acid sequence: CASSFSGTYEQYF. The chain carries TRBV5-1 and TRBJ2-7; D not certain. The CDR3 sequence is 13 residues long. Germline CDR1 reads SGHRS; CDR2 reads YFSETQ. Trimming took off 2 bases at V and 2 bases at J, with 8 bases between the two ends.

The rearrangement uses TRBV5-4 and TRBJ2-7; the match to TRBD2 covers 7 bases. The CDR3 has 16 amino acids. The trim removed 4 bases at V and 0 bases at J, leaving 10 bases unmatched. CDR1 and CDR2 (germline): SGHNT, YYREEE (reference sequence). The CDR3 is CASSTSSGGSSYEQYF. The CDR3 DNA sequence: TGTGCCAGCAGCACGTCTAGCGGAGGAAGCTCCTACGAGCAGTACTTC.

The chain employs TRBV5-1 and TRBJ2-5; D possibly corresponds to TRBD1 (6 bases). The CDR3 sequence is 15 residues long. CDR1 is SGHRS and CDR2 is YFSETQ in the germline V gene. V was pared by 1 base and J by 0 bases, with 10 bases between. CDR3 amino acids: CASSLTGMDQETQYF. DNA for the CDR3: TGCGCCAGCAGCTTGACAGGGATGGACCAAGAGACCCAGTACTTC.

The gene calls are TRBV6-6 and TRBJ2-7; no clear D gene. This CDR3 contains 13 residues. Germline V gene lookup returns CDR1 MNHNY and CDR2 SVGAGI (reference sequence). V gave up 4 bases and J gave up 6 bases, with 13 bases separating them. CDR3 DNA sequence: TGTGCCAGCAGTTGGCTCAAGATGGGCGAGCAGTACTTC. It yields the protein CASSWLKMGEQYF.

CDR3 nucleotides: TGTGCCACCAGCCTAGGAGGAAAGAACACTGAAGCTTTCTTT. Its protein product is CATSLGGKNTEAFF. The V call is TRBV15, the J call TRBJ1-1; D call uncertain. Germline CDR1 and CDR2: LNHNV and YYDKDF (reference sequence). CDR3 size: 14 residues. Trimming removed 5 bases from V and 1 base from J, with 11 bases in between.

The J gene is TRBJ2-5, the V gene TRBV28; the D gene is possibly TRBD2 (5 bases). Germline V gives CDR1 MDHEN, CDR2 SYDVKM. The CDR3 has 17 amino acids. Trimming removed 1 base from V and 5 bases from J, with 20 bases in between. CDR3: CASSLYTMRLAGETQYF. The CDR3, as DNA: TGTGCCAGCAGTTTATACACAATGCGGCTAGCCGGGGAGACCCAGTACTTC.

This clone was seen a single time. The V gene is TRBV5-6, the J gene TRBJ1-6; 10 nucleotides align to TRBD1. Germline loops: CDR1 SGHDT, CDR2 YYEEEE. The CDR3 consists of 17 residues. V lost 4 bases, J lost 7 bases, and 11 bases stayed unmatched. The CDR3 sequence is CASSGQRKDRGNSPLHF. In nucleotides, the CDR3 is TGTGCCAGCAGCGGTCAAAGGAAGGACAGGGGGAATTCACCCCTCCACTTT.

The chain carries TRBV7-9 and TRBJ1-1; D might be TRBD1 (6 bases). The CDR3 consists of 11 residues. Trimming took off 6 bases at V and 6 bases at J, with 8 bases between the two ends. Per germline, CDR1 SEHNR and CDR2 FQNEAQ (reference sequence). The CDR3 is CASSKGAEAFF. CDR3 nucleotides: TGTGCCAGCAGTAAGGGGGCTGAAGCTTTCTTT.

The chain recombines TRBV19 with TRBJ1-5; the D is unclear. V dropped 2 bases and J dropped 0 bases, with 14 bases sitting between them. Germline CDR1 LNHDA, CDR2 SQIVND (reference sequence). This CDR3 comprises 17 residues. DNA of the CDR3: TGTGCCAGTAGTATAAGTGCGGTGGGTTATAGCAATCAGCCCCAGCATTTT. This translates into CASSISAVGYSNQPQHF.

This chain uses TRBV5-6 with TRBJ1-2; 8 bases align to TRBD1. Trimming at V came to 1 base and at J to 2 bases, leaving 4 bases not matched to a gene. This CDR3 is 15 amino acids long. CDR1 is SGHDT, CDR2 YYEEEE, per germline. The CDR3 bases are TGTGCCAGCAGCTTGTTGGGACAGGTGAACTATGGCTACACCTTC. Translation: CASSLLGQVNYGYTF.

This sequence joins TRBV5-6 and TRBJ2-7; D not resolved. Germline values: CDR1 SGHDT, CDR2 YYEEEE. The CDR3 totals 15 residues. Trimming removed 0 bases at V and 5 bases at J, with 15 bases between. The CDR3 sequence is CASSLVDGIPHEQYF. Here the CDR3 DNA reads TGTGCCAGCAGCTTGGTAGATGGGATCCCCCACGAGCAGTACTTC. Together with reference TRBV5-6 and TRBJ2-7, the CDR3 gives the full variable domain: DAGVTQSPTHLIKTRGQQVTLRCSPKSGHDTVSWYQQALGQGPQFIFQYYEEEERQRGNFPDRFSGHQFPNYSSELNVNALLLGDSALYLCASSLVDGIPHEQYFGPGTRLTVT.

This chain joins TRBV7-9 and TRBJ2-3; D perhaps matches TRBD2 (5 bases). V dropped 1 base and J dropped 0 bases, with 20 bases sitting between them. The CDR3 runs to 19 residues. Germline values: CDR1 SEHNR, CDR2 FQNEAQ (reference sequence). The CDR3 sequence is CASSLVGLARFTSTDTQYF. The CDR3 DNA is TGTGCCAGCAGCTTAGTGGGCCTAGCTCGCTTTACTAGCACAGATACGCAGTATTTT.

CDR3 DNA sequence: TGCGCCAGCAGTGAGTTCGCAGGCGGAGCCTACGAGCAGTACTTC. Translating gives CASSEFAGGAYEQYF. The V call is TRBV10-1, the J call TRBJ2-7; D is unclear. Germline V gene data show CDR1 as WNHNN and CDR2 as SYGVQD (reference sequence). CDR3 size: 15 residues. Between the trimmed V and J ends, which lost 1 base and 2 bases, there was a span of 12 bases.

V and J are TRBV13 and TRBJ2-2; 7 bases are a match to TRBD1. Germline CDR1 reads PRHDT; CDR2 reads FYEKMQ (reference sequence). The trim removed 7 bases at V and 7 bases at J, leaving 15 bases unmatched. The CDR3 covers 16 residues. The CDR3 loop is CASTTTGAGGVGELFF. The CDR3 region has the DNA TGTGCCAGCACCACCACCGGGGCAGGGGGTGTCGGGGAGCTGTTTTTT.

The chain employs TRBV28 and TRBJ1-6, with unresolved D. CDR3 length: 14 amino acids. In germline, CDR1 is MDHEN, CDR2 SYDVKM. Between the trimmed V and J ends, which lost 6 bases and 0 bases, there was a span of 6 bases. DNA for the CDR3: TGTGCCAGCAGGCTCCCCTCCTATAATTCACCCCTCCACTTT. Protein sequence: CASRLPSYNSPLHF.

The chain combines TRBV6-1 with TRBJ1-4; no clear D gene. Germline V gene sequence: CDR1 MNHNS, CDR2 SASEGT. Trimming took off 0 bases at V and 5 bases at J, with 10 bases between the two ends. The CDR3 runs 15 residues. CDR3 amino acids: CASSEAHSLNEKLFF. The CDR3, as DNA: TGTGCCAGCAGTGAAGCACACAGCTTAAATGAAAAACTGTTTTTT.

On this clone: In the same sample, other DNA sequences code for this CDR3. The rearrangement joins TRBV11-2 to TRBJ2-3; TRBD2 matches 10 bases. V gave up 2 bases and J gave up 1 base; unmatched junction bases: 0. This CDR3 is built from 15 residues. Germline loops: CDR1 SGHAT, CDR2 FQNNGV. Here the CDR3 reads CASSLLAGGTDTQYF. DNA for the CDR3: TGTGCCAGCAGCTTACTAGCGGGGGGCACAGATACGCAGTATTTT. Combining the CDR3 with reference TRBV11-2 and TRBJ2-3 gives the whole variable domain EAGVAQSPRYKIIEKRQSVAFWCNPISGHATLYWYQQILGQGPKLLIQFQNNGVVDDSQLPKDRFSAERLKGVDSTLKIQPAKLEDSAVYLCASSLLAGGTDTQYFGPGTRLTVL.

A word on this clone: Other DNA sequences within the sample encode an identical CDR3. The rearrangement uses TRBV6-5 and TRBJ1-6; D ambiguous. The V gene's germline CDR1 is MNHEY and CDR2 SVGAGI. V dropped 2 bases and J dropped 4 bases, with 6 bases sitting between them. This CDR3 comprises 14 residues. The CDR3 protein is CASSYEGYNSPLHF. CDR3 DNA: TGTGCCAGCAGTTACGAGGGATATAATTCACCCCTCCACTTT.

The chain carries TRBV28 and TRBJ2-2; D perhaps matches TRBD2 (6 bases). V lost 3 bases to trimming and J lost 4 bases, with 15 bases between them. CDR3 length equals 16 residues. Looked up from germline, CDR1 is MDHEN and CDR2 is SYDVKM. The CDR3 coding sequence is TGTGCCAGCAGTTTGGCCTCGGGACTGATCACCGGGGAGCTGTTTTTT. Protein product: CASSLASGLITGELFF. The full variable domain, completed using reference TRBV28 and TRBJ2-2, is DVKVTQSSRYLVKRTGEKVFLECVQDMDHENMFWYRQDPGLGLRLIYFSYDVKMKEKGDIPEGYSVSREKKERFSLILESASTNQTSMYLCASSLASGLITGELFFGEGSRLTVL.

A word on this clone: This may arise from a read error, as a much more abundant clone is one base away. V is TRBV4-1 and J is TRBJ1-2, with D possibly TRBD1 on 6 matching bases. The germline gives CDR1 MGHRA, CDR2 YSYEKL. The CDR3 contains 15 residues. CDR3 DNA sequence: TGCGCCAGCAGCCTGAGTGCGGGACACTTCTATAGCTACACCTTC. Amino acid sequence: CASSLSAGHFYSYTF.

Only one count was recorded for this clone. This sample includes further DNA sequences coding for the same CDR3. The chain is built from TRBV5-1 and TRBJ2-7; TRBD2 agrees at 7 bases. From germline, CDR1 is SGHRS and CDR2 YFSETQ. The length of the CDR3 is 15 residues. J lost 2 bases, V lost 0 bases, and 5 bases had no gene match. CDR3 region: CASSLGGEGAYEQYF. DNA for the CDR3: TGCGCCAGCAGCTTGGGTGGGGAGGGAGCCTACGAGCAGTACTTC. Supplemented by reference TRBV5-1 and TRBJ2-7, the full variable domain reads KAGVTQTPRYLIKTRGQQVTLSCSPISGHRSVSWYQQTPGQGLQFLFEYFSETQRNKGNFPGRFSGRQFSNSRSEMNVSTLELGDSALYLCASSLGGEGAYEQYFGPGTRLTVT.

The chain carries TRBV30 and TRBJ2-7; 12 nucleotides align to TRBD2. CDR1 is GTSNPN, CDR2 SVGIG, per germline (reference sequence). After removal of 4 bases from V and 4 bases from J, the junction contained 8 bases not matched to a gene. This CDR3 is built from 15 residues. This chain's CDR3 is CAWNAGLAGPYEQYF. CDR3 coding DNA: TGTGCCTGGAACGCCGGACTAGCGGGACCTTACGAGCAGTACTTC.

The chain joins TRBV29-1 to TRBJ2-1, with unresolved D. Trimming took 4 bases from V and 6 from J, leaving 13 bases between them. Germline CDR1 is SQVTM and CDR2 is ANQGSEA. CDR3 length equals 13 residues. The CDR3 protein is CSVGGRLSNEQFF. CDR3 nucleotide sequence: TGCAGCGTTGGAGGAAGGCTGAGCAATGAGCAGTTCTTC.

The chain recombines TRBV19 with TRBJ2-3, with D perhaps TRBD1 or TRBD2 (5 bases each). The V and J ends lost 0 bases and 5 bases respectively, with 15 bases between them. This CDR3 contains 16 residues. Germline CDR1 LNHDA, CDR2 SQIVND (reference sequence). In DNA, the CDR3 is TGTGCCAGTAGTATAGACAGACACGTTGGGGGAGATACGCAGTATTTT. It specifies CASSIDRHVGGDTQYF.

The chain joins TRBV18 to TRBJ1-2, with D possibly matching TRBD1 (6 bases). From germline, CDR1 is KGHSH and CDR2 LQKENI. The CDR3 contains 17 residues. V was clipped by 4 bases and J by 1 base, with 19 bases between them. The CDR3 loop is CASSQRGGPTYNYGYTF. CDR3 bases: TGTGCCAGCTCACAGAGGGGGGGACCAACCTATAACTATGGCTACACCTTC.